Shown below are 11 T cell receptor beta chains from a single sample sequenced in a study of response to subunit inactivated influenza vaccine (dated by TCRdb to the late 2010s). The method was RT-PCR. Sequenced on an Illumina HiSeq 2500. TCRdb passed the public sequencing reads through fastp at Q25 and MiXCR, retaining productive beta sequences. Duplicate CDR3 protein sequences are folded into a single record with the most common DNA and genes. Within this sample are roughly 500,000 distinct CDR3 sequences, with 15% to 20% of them counted one time only. Clones ranked in the top ten supply 2.5% to 3.5% of the sample. The material sequenced was CD4+ T cells sorted from PBMCs, taken around 25 months after vaccination. The receptors shown here come from a man in his fifties or sixties who received an inactivated influenza vaccine. Donor details come from another sample of the same person, matched by shared clones.

Here the CDR3 reads CASSLRTGEKEQYF. The CDR3 DNA reads TGTGCCAGCAGCTTGAGGACAGGGGAAAAAGAGCAGTACTTC. This chain links TRBV5-6 with TRBJ2-7, with 9 bases fitting TRBD1. CDR1 is SGHDT and CDR2 is YYEEEE in the germline V gene. The CDR3 runs to 14 residues. V was pared by 1 base and J by 7 bases, with 6 bases of the junction left unmatched.

This clonotype was found a few times. The J gene is TRBJ2-4, the V gene TRBV3-1; D perhaps matches TRBD2 (5 bases). V was shortened by 1 base and J by 3 bases, with 10 bases between the two germline ends. CDR3 length: 15 residues. Germline V gives CDR1 LGHDT, CDR2 YNNKEL (reference sequence). In nucleotides, the CDR3 is TGTGCCAGCAGCCAAGGACGGGGAAACAAAAACATTCAGTACTTC. The encoded protein is CASSQGRGNKNIQYF.

The genes are TRBV10-3 and TRBJ2-3; 10 bases are a match to TRBD1. V shed 7 bases and J 4 bases; nucleotides not matched to a gene: 8. Germline V gene data show CDR1 as ENHRY and CDR2 as SYGVKD. The CDR3 consists of 15 residues. CDR3 sequence reads: CAIKTGQGVPDTQYF. The CDR3, as DNA: TGTGCCATCAAGACCGGACAGGGGGTCCCAGATACGCAGTATTTT.

V and J are TRBV10-3 and TRBJ1-1; D might be TRBD1 (5 bases). Germline CDR1 ENHRY, CDR2 SYGVKD. The CDR3 is 15 residues long. V shed 7 bases and J shed 1 base, with 16 bases lying between them. The CDR3, as DNA: TGTGCCATCACCAAAGCGGGGGAGGCGAACACTGAAGCTTTCTTT. This translates into CAITKAGEANTEAFF.

The V and J genes are TRBV6-1 and TRBJ2-7; the D gene is possibly TRBD2 (6 bases). V lost 5 bases and J 6 bases, leaving 23 bases between the germline ends. CDR1 is MNHNS and CDR2 is SASEGT in the germline V gene. This CDR3 has 16 amino acids. The CDR3 nucleotides are TGTGCCAGCAGTATCTCATTTTTACCAGGGCGGGGCGAGCAGTACTTC. Protein sequence: CASSISFLPGRGEQYF.

The chain carries TRBV12-3 or TRBV12-4 and TRBJ2-5, with TRBD2 identical over 13 bases. With 5 bases clipped from V and 5 bases from J, the junction kept 8 bases outside the gene matches. CDR3 length equals 16 residues. In DNA, the CDR3 is TGTGCCAGCAGTCCTGAAACTAGCGGGGGGGCGGAGACCCAGTACTTC. It encodes CASSPETSGGAETQYF.

In this sample, this clonotype turned up a few times. The V call is TRBV10-3, the J call TRBJ2-2; no clear D. Trimming left V 4 bases short and J 5 bases short, with 11 bases between. CDR1 is ENHRY and CDR2 is SYGVKD in the germline V gene. This CDR3 comprises 14 residues. The CDR3 DNA sequence: TGTGCCATCAGTGTTGGGCAGGCAACCGGGGAGCTGTTTTTT. Translation gives CAISVGQATGELFF.

This chain connects TRBV12-3 or TRBV12-4 to TRBJ2-3; 8 nucleotides line up with TRBD2. Trimming removed 6 bases from V and 11 bases from J; junction bases left unmatched: 7. The CDR3 is made up of 12 amino acids. CDR3 amino acids: CASRSGLVVQYF. The CDR3 DNA is TGTGCCAGCAGATCGGGACTAGTGGTGCAGTATTTT.

Many counts were recorded for this clonotype. The CDR3 sequence is CASSVVGLGATDTQYF. Written as DNA, the CDR3 is TGTGCCAGCAGCGTAGTAGGACTAGGGGCCACAGATACGCAGTATTTT. V and J are TRBV9 and TRBJ2-3; 7 bases are a match to TRBD2. Germline-derived CDR1 and CDR2 are SGDLS and YYNGEE. The CDR3 covers 16 residues. With 0 bases clipped from V and 2 bases from J, the junction kept 6 bases outside the gene matches.

This clonotype has at least ten counts. The rearrangement uses TRBV5-5 and TRBJ1-1; D is perhaps TRBD1 (6 bases). Germline-derived CDR1 and CDR2 are SGHKS and YYEKEE (reference sequence). The CDR3 is made up of 17 amino acids. Trimming cost V 2 bases and J 2 bases, with 19 bases left between them. The CDR3 here is CASSFGPGADRNTEAFF. The CDR3 DNA reads TGTGCCAGCAGCTTCGGACCGGGGGCCGATCGAAACACTGAAGCTTTCTTT.

This chain connects TRBV11-1 to TRBJ2-3; 7 bases are shared with TRBD2. CDR1 SGHAT and CDR2 FQDESV come from the germline V gene (reference sequence). Trimming removed 3 bases from V and 3 bases from J; junction bases left unmatched: 9. This CDR3 contains 16 residues. The CDR3 region has the DNA TGTGCCAGCAGCTTCGGGACTACGCTACCGACAGATACGCAGTATTTT. Translation: CASSFGTTLPTDTQYF.